The 29 T cell receptor beta chains given below trace back to one sample, sequenced in a study of OX40 agonist ivuxolimab in advanced cancers. Sequencing was performed with immunoSEQ multiplex PCR; in TCRdb, only in-frame clones are kept and a portion is missing. The data show tens of thousands of clones, over 75% seen once. Source: CD4+ or CD8+ T cells sorted from blood, taken in a trial of the OX40 agonist ivuxolimab. The receptor set was obtained from an adult with an advanced solid tumor such as melanoma, head and neck, liver or kidney cancer.

This chain uses TRBV29-1 with TRBJ1-4; TRBD1 aligns across 9 bases. CDR3 length: 14 amino acids. CDR1 and CDR2 (germline): SQVTM, ANQGSEA. V was clipped by 7 bases and J by 5 bases; unmatched bases: 8. CDR3 sequence (DNA): TGCAGCGCCCAGGGACAGGGAATAAATGAAAAACTGTTTTTT. It specifies CSAQGQGINEKLFF.

The V gene is TRBV5-1, the J gene TRBJ1-1; the D is unclear. The CDR3 is made up of 13 amino acids. With 4 bases removed from V and 2 bases from J, the gap between germline ends came to 9 bases. CDR1 SGHRS and CDR2 YFSETQ come from the germline V gene. The CDR3 loop reads CASSGMGNTEAFF. For the CDR3, the DNA is TGCGCCAGCAGCGGGATGGGAAACACTGAAGCTTTCTTT.

The table lists this clone with a count of one. The V gene is TRBV30, the J gene TRBJ1-6; no firm D call. The V end was cut by 2 bases, the J end by 9 bases, with 14 bases between. CDR1 is GTSNPN and CDR2 is SVGIG in the germline V gene (reference sequence). The CDR3 is made up of 14 amino acids. This CDR3 reads CAWSMKPGSSPLHF. CDR3 nucleotides: TGTGCCTGGAGTATGAAGCCAGGTAGTTCACCCCTCCACTTT.

This chain links TRBV28 with TRBJ1-1; 8 bases align to TRBD1. CDR1 and CDR2 from the germline V gene are MDHEN and SYDVKM. This CDR3 has 17 amino acids. Trimming at V came to 5 bases and at J to 0 bases, leaving 11 bases not matched to a gene. Here the CDR3 reads CASSTRQGSSMNTEAFF. CDR3 in DNA: TGTGCCAGCAGTACCAGACAGGGGTCGTCCATGAACACTGAAGCTTTCTTT.

This rearrangement joins TRBV19 to TRBJ1-5; D might be TRBD1 (5 bases). Trimming took off 4 bases at V and 0 bases at J, with 19 bases between the two ends. The CDR3 has 18 residues. Germline CDR1 and CDR2: LNHDA and SQIVND (reference sequence). The CDR3 nucleotides are TGTGCCAGTAGTAGGTCGGGGCAGAGCTCTAGTAGCAATCAGCCCCAGCATTTT. Its protein is CASSRSGQSSSSNQPQHF.

This CDR3 is CASSDRRGGADTQYF. CDR3 nucleotides: TGCGCCAGCAGTGACCGTAGGGGGGGCGCAGATACGCAGTATTTT. The V gene is TRBV10-2, the J gene TRBJ2-3; TRBD2 is a possible D gene (7 bases). Germline lookup yields CDR1 WSHSY and CDR2 SAAADI. The CDR3 is 15 amino acids. V was pared by 3 bases and J by 4 bases, with 14 bases between.

This clone occurred once. The rearrangement joins TRBV28 to TRBJ1-5, with D perhaps TRBD1 (5 bases). The germline V gene encodes CDR1 MDHEN and CDR2 SYDVKM. The CDR3 spans 17 residues. V lost 0 bases and J 0 bases, leaving 12 bases between the germline ends. The DNA of the CDR3 is TGTGCCAGCAGTTTATGGGCGGGCCAGGGTAGCAATCAGCCCCAGCATTTT. As protein: CASSLWAGQGSNQPQHF.

The chain joins TRBV11-1 to TRBJ2-1; 7 bases map to TRBD1. This CDR3 spans 16 amino acids. Per germline, CDR1 SGHAT and CDR2 FQDESV (reference sequence). After removal of 2 bases from V and 8 bases from J, the junction contained 12 bases not matched to a gene. The CDR3: CASSLRVWQGVDEQFF. DNA of the CDR3: TGTGCCAGCAGCTTACGCGTTTGGCAGGGGGTGGATGAGCAGTTCTTC.

The rearrangement joins TRBV9 to TRBJ2-1, with a possible D match to TRBD2 (5 bases). CDR3 length: 15 residues. The V and J ends lost 4 bases and 2 bases respectively, with 13 bases between them. Germline assignment: CDR1 SGDLS and CDR2 YYNGEE. The CDR3 nucleotides read TGTGCCAGCAGCCCCACAGCGGACGCCTACAATGAGCAGTTCTTC. It is translated as CASSPTADAYNEQFF.

The chain employs TRBV15 and TRBJ2-7; D is ambiguous. Trimming took 0 bases from V and 7 from J, leaving 7 bases between them. The CDR3 is 12 amino acids. Germline CDR1 reads LNHNV; CDR2 reads YYDKDF (reference sequence). The CDR3 is CATSRDSREQYF. DNA of the CDR3: TGTGCCACCAGCAGAGATTCGCGGGAGCAGTACTTC.

This chain joins TRBV28 and TRBJ2-1; D ambiguous. The CDR3 length is 16 residues. Germline V gene lookup returns CDR1 MDHEN and CDR2 SYDVKM. Trimming removed 5 bases at V and 6 bases at J, with 20 bases between. CDR3 coding DNA: TGTGCCAGCAGTCCCCCCGGCGGTCGGGCAATCAATGAGCAGTTCTTC. Protein: CASSPPGGRAINEQFF.

The V gene is TRBV2, the J gene TRBJ2-1; TRBD2 matches at 9 bases. The germline CDR1 and CDR2 sequences are SNHLY and FYNNEI. This CDR3 has 16 amino acids. The J segment lost 1 base and the V segment lost 4 bases, leaving 5 bases of the junction unmatched. CDR3 sequence (DNA): TGTGCCAGCAGTGTCCTAGCGGGGACTTCCTACAATGAGCAGTTCTTC. Translation: CASSVLAGTSYNEQFF. The variable domain in full, completed from reference TRBV2 and TRBJ2-1, reads EPEVTQTPSHQVTQMGQEVILRCVPISNHLYFYWYRQILGQKVEFLVSFYNNEISEKSEIFDDQFSVERPDGSNFTLKIRSTKLEDSAMYFCASSVLAGTSYNEQFFGPGTRLTVL.

The chain combines TRBV5-4 with TRBJ2-7; D might be TRBD1 (6 bases). CDR1 is SGHNT, CDR2 YYREEE, per germline (reference sequence). The CDR3 covers 13 residues. Trimming left V 7 bases short and J 6 bases short, with 17 bases between. The CDR3 sequence: CASRRDIVGEQYF. The CDR3 DNA sequence: TGTGCCAGCCGAAGGGACATTGTCGGCGAGCAGTACTTC.

The chain uses TRBV13 and TRBJ2-3, with TRBD1 matching 9 bases. With 5 bases clipped from V and 3 bases from J, the junction kept 6 bases outside the gene matches. The CDR3 is 15 residues long. The V gene's germline CDR1 is PRHDT and CDR2 FYEKMQ (reference sequence). Written as DNA, the CDR3 is TGTGCCAGCAGCGGGGGGACAGGGTGGACAGATACGCAGTATTTT. Encoded protein: CASSGGTGWTDTQYF.

The chain combines TRBV7-3 with TRBJ2-3; 11 nucleotides line up with TRBD2. The CDR3 extends over 17 amino acids. Per germline, CDR1 SGHTA and CDR2 FQGTGA. The V segment lost 5 bases and the J segment 5 bases; nucleotides outside the gene matches: 12. The CDR3 DNA reads TGTGCCAGCAGCCTAAGGGTAGCGGGAGGGCCCGGAGATACGCAGTATTTT. Encoded protein: CASSLRVAGGPGDTQYF. Full variable domain (rest looked up from reference TRBV7-3 and TRBJ2-3): GAGVSQTPSNKVTEKGKYVELRCDPISGHTALYWYRQSLGQGPEFLIYFQGTGAADDSGLPNDRFFAVRPEGSVSTLKIQRTERGDSAVYLCASSLRVAGGPGDTQYFGPGTRLTVL.

The rearrangement links TRBV5-2 to TRBJ2-7; TRBD2, the table's D call, lacks a check against the DNA. TRBV5-2 corresponds to a pseudogene. The CDR3 has 14 residues. For the CDR3, the DNA is TGCGCCAGCAGCCAAGGTCCGGGAACCTACGAGCAGTACTTC. It yields the protein CASSQGPGTYEQYF.

The rearrangement links TRBV15 to TRBJ1-5; D uncertain. V lost 0 bases and J 4 bases, leaving 10 bases between the germline ends. The CDR3 loop spans 15 amino acids. The germline V gene has CDR1 LNHNV and CDR2 YYDKDF (reference sequence). This chain's CDR3 is CATSRDVQVNQPQHF. The DNA for the CDR3 is TGTGCCACCAGCAGAGATGTCCAGGTAAATCAGCCCCAGCATTTT.

This chain links TRBV11-2 with TRBJ1-4; 7 bases are shared with TRBD1. Per the germline V gene, CDR1 is SGHAT and CDR2 is FQNNGV. With 2 bases clipped from V and 8 bases from J, the junction kept 5 bases outside the gene matches. The CDR3 is made up of 14 amino acids. CDR3 protein: CASSLQGVGEKLFF. CDR3 nucleotides: TGTGCCAGCAGCTTACAGGGGGTGGGAGAAAAACTGTTTTTT.

The genes are TRBV7-2 and TRBJ1-4, with D perhaps TRBD1 (5 bases). The CDR3 consists of 14 residues. V lost 4 bases and J lost 5, with 11 bases in between. Germline V gene sequence: CDR1 SGHTA, CDR2 FQGNSA. The CDR3 DNA reads as TGTGCCAGCAGCTCCAACCGGGGGAATGAAAAACTGTTTTTT. Protein product: CASSSNRGNEKLFF.

The table lists this clone with a few counts. Other nucleotide sequences in the sample specify the same CDR3. V usage is TRBV28 and J usage is TRBJ1-5; D gene unclear. The CDR3 sequence is 16 residues long. The V gene lost 6 bases and the J gene lost 2 bases, with 17 bases spanning the gap. CDR1 is MDHEN and CDR2 is SYDVKM in the germline V gene. The DNA of the CDR3 is TGTGCCAGCAGGCTTCGCCGGTGGGAGGGCAATCAGCCCCAGCATTTT. Protein sequence: CASRLRRWEGNQPQHF. Filled out from reference TRBV28 and TRBJ1-5, the complete variable domain reads DVKVTQSSRYLVKRTGEKVFLECVQDMDHENMFWYRQDPGLGLRLIYFSYDVKMKEKGDIPEGYSVSREKKERFSLILESASTNQTSMYLCASRLRRWEGNQPQHFGDGTRLSIL.

The chain recombines TRBV2 with TRBJ2-6, with unresolved D. Trimming left V 7 bases short and J 2 bases short, with 12 bases between. Germline loops: CDR1 SNHLY, CDR2 FYNNEI. The CDR3 has 15 residues. The CDR3 sequence is CASTIRFAGANVLTF. CDR3 bases: TGTGCCAGCACGATTAGATTTGCTGGGGCCAACGTCCTGACTTTC.

This chain joins TRBV7-2 and TRBJ2-5; D unclear. The V end lost 3 bases, the J end lost 4 bases, and 9 bases lay between the germline ends. Germline CDR1 SGHTA, CDR2 FQGNSA. This CDR3 is built from 13 residues. The CDR3 sequence is CASSFASRETQYF. CDR3 DNA sequence: TGTGCCAGCAGCTTCGCCAGCCGAGAGACCCAGTACTTC.

This chain connects TRBV18 to TRBJ2-7; D remains ambiguous. The V end lost 3 bases, the J end lost 3 bases, and 18 bases lay between the germline ends. Germline loops: CDR1 KGHSH, CDR2 LQKENI. CDR3 size: 16 residues. CDR3 region: CASSPHVDLSIYEQYF. CDR3 bases: TGTGCCAGCTCACCTCACGTGGACCTTTCTATCTACGAGCAGTACTTC.

The rearrangement uses TRBV9 and TRBJ1-2, with D perhaps TRBD1 (5 bases). Trimming shortened V by 3 bases and J by 2 bases, and 14 bases separated the two germline ends. CDR1 and CDR2 from the germline V gene are SGDLS and YYNGEE. This CDR3 contains 15 residues. The CDR3 region is CASSGRGRTNYGYTF. CDR3 DNA sequence: TGTGCCAGCAGCGGCCGGGGGAGGACAAACTATGGCTACACCTTC.

The chain joins TRBV4-2 to TRBJ1-5; no clear D gene. From germline, CDR1 is LGHNA and CDR2 YNFKEQ. CDR3 length: 15 residues. V gave up 0 bases and J gave up 1 base, with 7 bases separating them. The CDR3 DNA reads as TGTGCCAGCAGCCAAGATCTTCCCAGCAATCAGCCCCAGCATTTT. This translates into CASSQDLPSNQPQHF.

The CDR3 here is CASSQDSGRRYEQYF. CDR3 nucleotide sequence: TGCGCCAGCAGCCAAGATTCGGGCCGACGTTACGAGCAGTACTTC. The V and J genes are TRBV4-1 and TRBJ2-7; D is unclear. Germline V gene sequence: CDR1 MGHRA, CDR2 YSYEKL. The CDR3 runs 15 residues. Trimming cost V 0 bases and J 4 bases, with 13 bases left between them.

This chain uses TRBV19 with TRBJ1-1, with D perhaps TRBD1 (6 bases). With 5 bases removed from V and 2 bases from J, the gap between germline ends came to 18 bases. Germline V gene lookup returns CDR1 LNHDA and CDR2 SQIVND (reference sequence). The length of the CDR3 is 16 residues. The CDR3, as DNA: TGTGCCAGTAGTCGGGGGGCCCCGTCGCTTAACACTGAAGCTTTCTTT. It codes for CASSRGAPSLNTEAFF.

The chain employs TRBV6-1 and TRBJ1-2; D ambiguous. Per the germline V gene, CDR1 is MNHNS and CDR2 is SASEGT. The CDR3 has 14 residues. V shed 3 bases and J shed 4 bases, with 12 bases lying between them. CDR3 DNA: TGTGCCAGCAGTGATGGGAGGGAGCCCTATGGCTACACCTTC. Protein sequence: CASSDGREPYGYTF.

This clone has just one count. This chain joins TRBV6-5 and TRBJ2-2; TRBD2 might be the D (6 bases). Germline CDR1 MNHEY, CDR2 SVGAGI. V shed 6 bases and J shed 4 bases, with 15 bases lying between them. The CDR3 extends over 15 amino acids. CDR3 region: CASSSTSYVTGELFF. The CDR3 DNA reads as TGTGCCAGCAGCTCTACTAGCTACGTCACCGGGGAGCTGTTTTTT.